The source of this T cell receptor (beta chain) is a study of blood T cell repertoires in COVID-19. About the study: Some COVID-19 samples were acute and others convalescent; all came from the United States, Italy and Spain. T cells, B-cell-depleted T cells, or PBMCs provided the cDNA or gDNA that served as material.

V trimming: 2 bases; J trimming: 9 bases; junction bases outside the gene matches: 15. Germline V CDR1 and CDR2: MNHEY, SMNVEV (reference sequence). The CDR3 runs 17 residues. Authors' analysis steps: Quantification of nucleated cells was approximated via reference gene primer amplification. Assay used: immunoSEQ multiplex PCR; TCRdb lists only in-frame clones, some missing. V and J calls and clone size follow that table, whereas D and trimming were derived from the DNA. This repertoire shows under 200,000 clones, approximately 89% found once; its top ten account for 2.5% to 4%. This TCR was recovered from a man between 65 and 80 years old with acute or convalescent COVID-19. Sequencing input: peripheral blood. The chain recombines TRBV27 with TRBJ2-2; 7 bases line up with TRBD2. The CDR3 DNA reads TGTGCCAGCAGTTTAAAAGGTGGGAGACTAGCTGGGCGGGAGCTGTTTTTT. Its protein is CASSLKGGRLAGRELFF.